The clone carrying this T cell receptor beta chain was seen repeatedly, ten times or more. The source of the sample is a study of read filtering for tumor transcriptome and immune sequencing. Germline V gene sequence: CDR1 SGHTA, CDR2 FQGTGA. The CDR3 has 15 amino acids. V gave up 1 base and J gave up 2 bases, with 6 bases separating them. This library used roughly 430 ng RNA and molecular barcoded adaptors spanning alpha/delta and beta/gamma chains. TCRdb analysed the reads with MiXCR anew, one entry per CDR3 protein. The data contain around 38,000 distinct CDR3 sequences, roughly an eighth of them seen just once; the ten biggest clones take up 25% to 30%.

This rearrangement joins TRBV7-3 to TRBJ2-6; D perhaps matches TRBD2 (5 bases). This TCR came from a donor over 35 with multiple myeloma. Material for sequencing was a population of CD138-negative cells sorted from bone marrow. The CDR3 DNA follows: TGTGCCAGCAGCTTAATGGGAGCTGGGGCCAACGTCCTGACTTTC. This gives the protein CASSLMGAGANVLTF.